The clone carrying this T cell receptor beta chain was picked up a small number of times. Its antigen is undetermined. TCR alpha and TCR beta cDNA libraries carrying sample barcodes and UMIs came from 5'RACE with constant-segment primers. MiXCR was run by TCRdb on the 5' RACE reads, yielding one entry per CDR3 protein. Among about 610,000 distinct CDR3 sequences, 17% were seen once, and the ten largest hold roughly 7.8%. The data originate from a study of T-cell memory formation after mild COVID-19. General study points: A subset of responding clones appeared in pre-infection memory, suggesting cross-reactive memory joined. Mainly CM and EM harbored the contracting CD4+ clones; mainly EMRA harbored the CD8+ ones.

This CDR3 spans 16 amino acids. V lost 5 bases to trimming and J lost 4 bases; unmatched junction nucleotides: 5. Germline CDR1 and CDR2: MNHEY and SVGAGI. Material for sequencing was PBMCs or a T cell subset sorted from them (not recorded which). The J gene is TRBJ2-2, the V gene TRBV6-5; 12 bases are a match to TRBD2. This receptor was identified in an adult woman who had mild COVID-19 (a few samples of this study predate the infection). Cell type and time point are not known. This CDR3 reads CASSQTSGRLTGELFF. The CDR3 DNA is TGTGCCAGCAGTCAAACTAGCGGGAGGCTCACCGGGGAGCTGTTTTTT.